One and the same sample provided the 29 T cell receptor beta chains below, sequenced in a study of patients and donors after allogeneic stem cell transplantation. MiXCR, applied by TCRdb to the RT-PCR reads, yields one record per CDR3 protein. Of 150,000 to 200,000 distinct CDR3 sequences listed, about 24% are singletons. Sequenced input: blood, either unsorted or a sorted T cell fraction (not recorded which). The receptors come from a human donor who was either an allogeneic HSCT recipient or a stem cell or donor lymphocyte infusion donor (not recorded which). It is not recorded whose cells these are; they may come from a transplant donor.

This clonotype was seen only a few times. The chain carries TRBV5-1 and TRBJ2-3; D tentatively fits TRBD1 or TRBD2 (5 bases each). The germline V and J ends were trimmed by 0 bases and 4 bases, with 12 bases remaining between them. Germline V gives CDR1 SGHRS, CDR2 YFSETQ. The CDR3 is 15 residues long. This CDR3 is CASSLVLGDPDTQYF. CDR3 DNA sequence: TGCGCCAGCAGCTTGGTTTTGGGGGACCCAGATACGCAGTATTTT.

This clonotype was seen a few times. The chain carries TRBV20-1 and TRBJ2-1; D unresolved. Germline loops: CDR1 DFQATT, CDR2 SNEGSKA (reference sequence). The CDR3 has 14 residues. Trimming removed 5 bases at V and 0 bases at J, with 11 bases between. DNA for the CDR3: TGCAGTGCTTTAAAACCATTCTCCTACAATGAGCAGTTCTTC. As protein: CSALKPFSYNEQFF.

The table lists this clonotype with a few counts. The chain employs TRBV12-3 or TRBV12-4 and TRBJ1-2; D unclear. Trimming removed 6 bases from V and 3 bases from J, with 17 bases in between. CDR3 size: 15 residues. As DNA, the CDR3 is TGTGCCAGCAGCCCCGTTGTCGGGGAACACTATGGCTACACCTTC. Protein: CASSPVVGEHYGYTF.

This clonotype came up a few times. V is TRBV7-9 and J is TRBJ2-1, with D possibly being TRBD1 (6 bases). The V and J ends lost 5 bases and 3 bases respectively, with 17 bases between them. CDR3 size: 16 residues. Germline CDR1 is SEHNR and CDR2 is FQNEAQ (reference sequence). CDR3 DNA: TGTGCCAGCAGCCCCACCCGGACAGCTAACTACAATGAGCAGTTCTTC. Translating it yields CASSPTRTANYNEQFF.

In its sample, this clonotype was seen a few times. The V gene is TRBV5-1, the J gene TRBJ2-1; D perhaps matches TRBD2 (5 bases). The germline V and J ends were trimmed by 0 bases and 15 bases, with 16 bases remaining between them. Germline V gene data show CDR1 as SGHRS and CDR2 as YFSETQ. This CDR3 contains 13 residues. CDR3 bases: TGCGCCAGCAGCTTGGTAATGTCGGGATTTCGGTTCTTC. Translating gives CASSLVMSGFRFF.

The rearrangement joins TRBV2 to TRBJ1-4, with a tentative D call TRBD1 (6 bases). V was clipped by 6 bases and J by 4 bases, with 15 bases between them. The CDR3 extends over 15 amino acids. Germline V gene sequence: CDR1 SNHLY, CDR2 FYNNEI. CDR3 sequence reads: CASSPLGGINEKLFF. Here the CDR3 DNA reads TGTGCCAGCAGCCCCTTGGGGGGCATTAATGAAAAACTGTTTTTT.

The V gene is TRBV6-5, the J gene TRBJ1-2, with no clear D. Germline V gives CDR1 MNHEY, CDR2 SVGAGI. The V end lost 8 bases, the J end lost 8 bases, and 12 bases lay between the germline ends. The CDR3 is 11 residues long. The CDR3 sequence: CASSSGRGYTF. Here the CDR3 DNA reads TGTGCCAGCTCTTCCGGGAGGGGCTACACCTTC.

The genes are TRBV29-1 and TRBJ1-6, with 10 bases aligning to TRBD1. Trimming took 6 bases from V and 8 from J; bases not matched to a gene: 4. Germline lookup yields CDR1 SQVTM and CDR2 ANQGSEA. CDR3 size: 13 residues. This chain's CDR3 is CSVRGTGDSPLHF. In nucleotides, the CDR3 is TGCAGCGTGAGAGGGACAGGGGATTCACCCCTCCACTTT.

This clonotype turned up a few times. The chain uses TRBV19 and TRBJ1-1, with 7 positions matching TRBD1. The J segment lost 4 bases and the V segment lost 7 bases, leaving 9 bases of the junction unmatched. The CDR3 totals 14 residues. Germline V lookup: CDR1 LNHDA, CDR2 SQIVND (reference sequence). The CDR3 is CASISGGRGTEAFF. Written as DNA, the CDR3 is TGTGCCAGTATTTCAGGGGGTAGAGGCACTGAAGCTTTCTTT. Full variable domain (rest looked up from reference TRBV19 and TRBJ1-1): DGGITQSPKYLFRKEGQNVTLSCEQNLNHDAMYWYRQDPGQGLRLIYYSQIVNDFQKGDIAEGYSVSREKKESFPLTVTSAQKNPTAFYLCASISGGRGTEAFFGQGTRLTVV.

The rearrangement links TRBV9 to TRBJ2-7; TRBD1 agrees at 7 bases. After removal of 2 bases from V and 2 bases from J, the junction contained 1 base not matched to a gene. Germline V gene lookup returns CDR1 SGDLS and CDR2 YYNGEE. CDR3 length: 13 residues. The CDR3: CASSVGQPYEQYF. In DNA, the CDR3 is TGTGCCAGCAGCGTGGGACAGCCCTACGAGCAGTACTTC.

This rearrangement joins TRBV12-3 or TRBV12-4 to TRBJ1-5; D is unclear. V gave up 5 bases and J gave up 15 bases, with 8 bases separating them. CDR3 length: 9 amino acids. CDR3: CASSHSGHF. The CDR3 DNA sequence: TGTGCCAGCAGTCATTCTGGGCATTTT.

The CDR3 sequence is CASSLSMGYGYTF. In nucleotides, the CDR3 is TGTGCCAGCAGTTTAAGTATGGGCTATGGCTACACCTTC. This chain joins TRBV12-3 or TRBV12-4 and TRBJ1-2; D unclear. There are 13 residues in the CDR3. V dropped 2 bases and J dropped 4 bases, with 8 bases sitting between them.

CDR3 sequence (DNA): TGTGCCAGCAGCTTGACAGGATCCCCGGCCTATACGCAGTATTTT. This codes for CASSLTGSPAYTQYF. The J gene is TRBJ2-3, the V gene TRBV7-2; D is perhaps TRBD1 (6 bases). V lost 3 bases to trimming and J lost 7 bases, with 17 bases between them. The CDR3 extends over 15 amino acids. Germline CDR1 SGHTA, CDR2 FQGNSA.

The V call is TRBV12-3 or TRBV12-4, the J call TRBJ2-1, with D unclear. The V end lost 6 bases, the J end lost 8 bases, and 8 bases lay between the germline ends. The CDR3 sequence is 11 residues long. In DNA form, the CDR3 reads TGTGCCAGCAGCCGTATGGATGAGCAGTTCTTC. Residues: CASSRMDEQFF.

This chain connects TRBV12-3 or TRBV12-4 to TRBJ2-1, with 7 bases identical to TRBD2. The CDR3 has 12 residues. The ends lost 8 bases at V and 9 bases at J; junction bases unmatched: 7. The CDR3 bases are TGTGCCAGCCTCCGACTAGCTGGTGAGCAGTTCTTC. Its translation: CASLRLAGEQFF.

The chain joins TRBV19 to TRBJ1-5; D gene ambiguous. CDR1 is LNHDA, CDR2 SQIVND, per germline (reference sequence). Trimming shortened V by 6 bases and J by 9 bases, and 21 bases separated the two germline ends. This CDR3 spans 15 amino acids. CDR3 protein: CASSLKITRYLPQHF. The CDR3 region has the DNA TGTGCCAGTAGCCTCAAAATTACACGCTATCTGCCCCAGCATTTT.

The chain combines TRBV28 with TRBJ1-2; 10 bases align to TRBD1. The CDR3 is 16 amino acids. The junction had 11 bases not matched to a gene; V was cut back by 6 bases and J by 4 bases. The germline V gene has CDR1 MDHEN and CDR2 SYDVKM. DNA of the CDR3: TGTGCCAGCAGCCCCAGACAGGGGGCGCGGGGCTATGGCTACACCTTC. Translating it yields CASSPRQGARGYGYTF.

V gene TRBV20-1 combines with J gene TRBJ2-3; 12 bases align to TRBD2. Germline assignment: CDR1 DFQATT and CDR2 SNEGSKA (reference sequence). The CDR3 totals 17 residues. V shed 6 bases and J 6 bases; nucleotides not matched to a gene: 16. The CDR3 loop reads CSADLGLAGTFKDTQYF. CDR3 in DNA: TGCAGTGCAGATCTCGGACTAGCGGGGACCTTTAAGGATACGCAGTATTTT.

CDR3 bases: TGTGCCAGCGGGTACAGGGGTTCACCCCTCCACTTT. It yields the protein CASGYRGSPLHF. V is TRBV28 and J is TRBJ1-6; 7 nucleotides line up with TRBD1. Germline assignment: CDR1 MDHEN and CDR2 SYDVKM. V shed 8 bases and J 9 bases; nucleotides not matched to a gene: 4. The CDR3 is 12 residues long.

This rearrangement joins TRBV29-1 to TRBJ1-4; no firm D call. CDR1 and CDR2 (germline): SQVTM, ANQGSEA. Trimming removed 7 bases at V and 2 bases at J, with 11 bases between. This CDR3 has 13 residues. CDR3 residues: CSAAVRTNEKLFF. The CDR3 coding sequence is TGCAGCGCCGCTGTGAGGACTAATGAAAAACTGTTTTTT. Looking up the rest from reference TRBV29-1 and TRBJ1-4 gives the full variable domain: SAVISQKPSRDICQRGTSLTIQCQVDSQVTMMFWYRQQPGQSLTLIATANQGSEATYESGFVIDKFPISRPNLTFSTLTVSNMSPEDSSIYLCSAAVRTNEKLFFGSGTQLSVL.

This clonotype was counted a few times. The J gene is TRBJ1-5, the V gene TRBV12-3 or TRBV12-4; D gene uncertain. The CDR3 is made up of 14 amino acids. V gave up 6 bases and J gave up 7 bases, with 16 bases separating them. This CDR3 reads CASSIRAEQQPQHF. DNA for the CDR3: TGTGCCAGCAGCATACGGGCGGAACAGCAGCCCCAGCATTTT.

The CDR3 DNA is TGTGCCAGCAGTTTAAGGCGGGTGGATACGCAGTATTTT. Translated: CASSLRRVDTQYF. V is TRBV12-3 or TRBV12-4 and J is TRBJ2-3; the D gene is possibly TRBD2 (5 bases). The CDR3 sequence is 13 residues long. Trimming took 2 bases from V and 6 from J, leaving 9 bases between them.

This clonotype was seen a few times. The chain uses TRBV4-1 and TRBJ2-7, with a tentative D call TRBD1 (5 bases). The V gene lost 2 bases and the J gene lost 5 bases, with 19 bases spanning the gap. The V gene's germline CDR1 is MGHRA and CDR2 YSYEKL. CDR3 size: 16 residues. The CDR3 reads CASSQRTGITPNEQYF. The DNA for the CDR3 is TGCGCCAGCAGCCAAAGAACAGGAATCACCCCCAACGAGCAGTACTTC.

This clonotype was detected a few times. The chain links TRBV5-1 to TRBJ1-2; 8 nucleotides agree with TRBD1. Germline V lookup: CDR1 SGHRS, CDR2 YFSETQ. With 3 bases clipped from V and 4 bases from J, the junction kept 2 bases outside the gene matches. The CDR3 consists of 13 residues. The CDR3 protein is CASSSGQGYGYTF. The CDR3 DNA reads TGCGCCAGCAGCTCCGGACAGGGCTATGGCTACACCTTC.

In this sample, this clonotype turned up a few times. This chain uses TRBV20-1 with TRBJ2-2, with 8 bases identical to TRBD1. The CDR3 consists of 15 residues. Germline V gene sequence: CDR1 DFQATT, CDR2 SNEGSKA (reference sequence). The V segment lost 5 bases and the J segment 1 base; nucleotides outside the gene matches: 6. This CDR3 reads CSAQAGTGNTGELFF. CDR3 bases: TGCAGTGCTCAAGCCGGGACAGGGAACACCGGGGAGCTGTTTTTT.

V is TRBV20-1 and J is TRBJ2-3; 8 bases agree with TRBD2. The CDR3 loop spans 14 amino acids. Germline values: CDR1 DFQATT, CDR2 SNEGSKA (reference sequence). V lost 5 bases and J lost 2; bases outside the gene matches: 6. For the CDR3, the DNA is TGCAGTGCTGGTCTAGCGGGTATCACAGATACGCAGTATTTT. As protein: CSAGLAGITDTQYF.

The chain joins TRBV20-1 to TRBJ2-3; D unclear. V lost 6 bases, J lost 7 bases, and 17 bases lay in between. Germline V gene lookup returns CDR1 DFQATT and CDR2 SNEGSKA (reference sequence). CDR3 length: 13 residues. The CDR3 loop reads CSATEPSKYTQYF. CDR3 nucleotides: TGCAGTGCAACCGAACCGTCTAAATATACGCAGTATTTT.

This clonotype has only a few counts. This chain links TRBV3-1 with TRBJ1-1; D may be TRBD1 (5 bases). The CDR3 extends over 13 amino acids. Germline V gene sequence: CDR1 LGHDT, CDR2 YNNKEL (reference sequence). V was trimmed by 1 base and J by 7 bases, leaving 10 bases between them. This chain's CDR3 is CASSQGFQGEAFF. The DNA for the CDR3 is TGTGCCAGCAGCCAAGGGTTCCAGGGTGAAGCTTTCTTT.

This clonotype showed up just a few times. CDR3 sequence reads: CASSVQGGTNQPQHF. The CDR3 nucleotides are TGTGCCAGCAGTGTACAGGGGGGGACAAATCAGCCCCAGCATTTT. This chain links TRBV12-3 or TRBV12-4 with TRBJ1-5, with 8 bases aligning to TRBD1. The V gene end was trimmed by 5 bases and the J gene end by 4 bases; junction bases not matched to a gene: 7. This CDR3 is built from 15 residues.